This TCR beta chain appears in the sequencing data of a study of beta chain features in type 1 diabetes. Study-wide findings and caveats: In these data, an HLA type influence on TCRB rearrangement remained unresolved.

Reverse transcription of all isolated RNA meant that expressed TCRB transcripts were sequenced. Millions of reads was the average for naive, central memory and regulatory T cell samples. Profiling relied on immunoSEQ multiplex PCR, and the TCRdb table lists in-frame clones only, not all of them. Of a few hundred thousand clones listed, approximately 9.9% are singletons. Notes on this clone: Its antigen is not identified.

The purity of all sorted populations exceeded 98%. The receptor was derived from a woman aged 25 to 45 in good health. Sequenced: naive CD4+ T cells from blood.

The CDR3 nucleotides are TGTGCCAGCAGTTTAGGGGGACAGGGGGCAGATACGCAGTATTTT. Amino acid sequence: CASSLGGQGADTQYF. This rearrangement joins TRBV28 to TRBJ2-3; 11 bases are a match to TRBD1. The length of the CDR3 is 15 residues. V shed 2 bases and J 4 bases; nucleotides not matched to a gene: 2. Germline loops: CDR1 MDHEN, CDR2 SYDVKM.